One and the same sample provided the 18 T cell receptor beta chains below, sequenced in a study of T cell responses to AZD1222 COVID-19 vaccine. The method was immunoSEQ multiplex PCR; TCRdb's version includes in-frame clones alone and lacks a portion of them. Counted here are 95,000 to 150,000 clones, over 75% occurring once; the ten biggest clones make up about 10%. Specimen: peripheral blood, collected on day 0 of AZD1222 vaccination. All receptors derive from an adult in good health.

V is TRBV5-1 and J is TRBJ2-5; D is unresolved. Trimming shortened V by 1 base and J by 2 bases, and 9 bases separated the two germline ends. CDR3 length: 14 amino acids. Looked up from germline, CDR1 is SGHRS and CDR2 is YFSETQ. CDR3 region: CASSLYGTQETQYF. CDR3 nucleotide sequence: TGCGCCAGCAGCTTGTACGGCACACAAGAGACCCAGTACTTC.

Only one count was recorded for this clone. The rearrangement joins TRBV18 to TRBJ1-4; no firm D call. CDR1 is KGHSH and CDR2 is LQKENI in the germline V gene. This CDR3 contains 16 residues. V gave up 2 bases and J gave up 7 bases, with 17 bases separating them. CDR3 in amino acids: CASSPMSPAWGEKLFF. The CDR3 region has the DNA TGTGCCAGCTCACCAATGTCACCTGCTTGGGGTGAAAAACTGTTTTTT.

The chain's CDR3 is CASSDLEGGEQYF. Here the CDR3 DNA reads TGTGCCAGCAGTGACCTGGAGGGCGGCGAGCAGTACTTC. The gene calls are TRBV6-4 and TRBJ2-7; D might be TRBD2 (6 bases). This CDR3 contains 13 residues. Per germline, CDR1 MRHNA and CDR2 SNTAGT. V dropped 2 bases and J dropped 6 bases, with 11 bases sitting between them.

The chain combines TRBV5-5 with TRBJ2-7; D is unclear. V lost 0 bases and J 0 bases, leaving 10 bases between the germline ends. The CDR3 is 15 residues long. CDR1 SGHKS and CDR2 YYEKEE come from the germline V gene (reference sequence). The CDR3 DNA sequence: TGTGCCAGCAGCTTGGCGCCCGGTTTCTCCTACGAGCAGTACTTC. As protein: CASSLAPGFSYEQYF. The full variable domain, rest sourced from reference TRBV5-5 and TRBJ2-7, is DAGVTQSPTHLIKTRGQQVTLRCSPISGHKSVSWYQQVLGQGPQFIFQYYEKEERGRGNFPDRFSARQFPNYSSELNVNALLLGDSALYLCASSLAPGFSYEQYFGPGTRLTVT.

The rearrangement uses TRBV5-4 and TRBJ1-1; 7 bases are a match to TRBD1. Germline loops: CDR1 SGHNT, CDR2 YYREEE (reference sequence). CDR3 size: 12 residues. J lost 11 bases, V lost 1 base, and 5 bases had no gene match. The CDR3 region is CASSLWTGNAFF. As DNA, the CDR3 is TGTGCCAGCAGCTTGTGGACAGGAAATGCTTTCTTT.

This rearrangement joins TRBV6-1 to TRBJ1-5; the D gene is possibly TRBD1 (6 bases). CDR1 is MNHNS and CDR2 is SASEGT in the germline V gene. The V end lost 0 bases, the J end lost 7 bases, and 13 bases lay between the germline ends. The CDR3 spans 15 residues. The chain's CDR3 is CASSEALQGMQPQHF. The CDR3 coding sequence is TGTGCCAGCAGTGAAGCTCTACAGGGTATGCAGCCCCAGCATTTT.

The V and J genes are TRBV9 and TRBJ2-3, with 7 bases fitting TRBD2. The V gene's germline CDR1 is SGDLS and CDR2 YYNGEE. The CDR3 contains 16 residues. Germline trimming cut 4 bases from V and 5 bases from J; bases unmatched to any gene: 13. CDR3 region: CASSFREGDGVDTQYF. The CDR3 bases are TGTGCCAGCAGCTTCAGGGAGGGTGACGGAGTAGATACGCAGTATTTT.

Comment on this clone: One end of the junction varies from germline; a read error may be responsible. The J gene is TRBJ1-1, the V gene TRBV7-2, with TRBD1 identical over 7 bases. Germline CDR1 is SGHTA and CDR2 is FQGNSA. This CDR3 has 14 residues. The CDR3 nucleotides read TGTGCCAGCACCTTAAGCCAACAGGGGTCTGAAGCTTTCTTT. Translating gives CASTLSQQGSEAFF.

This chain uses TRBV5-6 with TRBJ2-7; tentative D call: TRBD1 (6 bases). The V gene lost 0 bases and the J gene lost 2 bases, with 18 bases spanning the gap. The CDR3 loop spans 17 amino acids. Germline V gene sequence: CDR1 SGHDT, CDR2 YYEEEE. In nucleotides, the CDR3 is TGTGCCAGCAGCTTGGTGATAGGGGGACAAGCTCCCTACGAGCAGTACTTC. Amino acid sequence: CASSLVIGGQAPYEQYF.

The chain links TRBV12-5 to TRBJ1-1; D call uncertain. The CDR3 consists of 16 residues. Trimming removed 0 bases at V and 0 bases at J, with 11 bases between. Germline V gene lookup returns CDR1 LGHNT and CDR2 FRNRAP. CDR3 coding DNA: TGTGCTAGTGGTTTGGTAGATCCCCGTATGAACACTGAAGCTTTCTTT. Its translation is CASGLVDPRMNTEAFF.

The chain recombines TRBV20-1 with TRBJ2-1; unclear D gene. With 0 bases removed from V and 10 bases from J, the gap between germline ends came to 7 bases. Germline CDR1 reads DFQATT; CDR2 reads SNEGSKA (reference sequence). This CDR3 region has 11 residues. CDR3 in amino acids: CSARDVREQFF. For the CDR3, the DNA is TGCAGTGCTAGAGATGTAAGGGAGCAGTTCTTC.

The DNA for the CDR3 is TGTGCCAGCAAAGCGGGAGCCCATAACACCGGGGAGCTGTTTTTT. It is translated as CASKAGAHNTGELFF. The rearrangement uses TRBV6-5 and TRBJ2-2; TRBD2 aligns across 8 bases. Trimming took 7 bases from V and 2 from J; bases not matched to a gene: 6. The CDR3 loop spans 15 amino acids. CDR1 and CDR2 (germline): MNHEY, SVGAGI.

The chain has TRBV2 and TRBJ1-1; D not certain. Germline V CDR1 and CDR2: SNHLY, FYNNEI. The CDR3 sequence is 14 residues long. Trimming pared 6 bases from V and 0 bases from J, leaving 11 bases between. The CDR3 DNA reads TGTGCCAGCAGCAAAGAGATCATGAACACTGAAGCTTTCTTT. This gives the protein CASSKEIMNTEAFF.

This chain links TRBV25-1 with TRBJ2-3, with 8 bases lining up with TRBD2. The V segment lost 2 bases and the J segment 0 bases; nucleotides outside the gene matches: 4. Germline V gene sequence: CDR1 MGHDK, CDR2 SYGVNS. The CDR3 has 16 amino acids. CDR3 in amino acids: CASSEASGGSTDTQYF. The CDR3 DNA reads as TGTGCCAGCAGTGAAGCAAGCGGGGGTAGCACAGATACGCAGTATTTT.

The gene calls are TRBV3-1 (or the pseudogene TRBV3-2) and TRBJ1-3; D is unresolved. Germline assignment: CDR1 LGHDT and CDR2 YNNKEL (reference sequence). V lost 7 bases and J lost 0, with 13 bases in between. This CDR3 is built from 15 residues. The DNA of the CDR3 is TGTGCCAGCACCAAAGGATCGAACTCTGGAAACACCATATATTTT. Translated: CASTKGSNSGNTIYF.

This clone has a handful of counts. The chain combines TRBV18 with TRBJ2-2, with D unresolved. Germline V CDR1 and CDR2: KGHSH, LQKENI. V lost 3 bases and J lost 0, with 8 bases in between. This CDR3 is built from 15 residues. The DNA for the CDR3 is TGTGCCAGCTCACCCCTCCTTACGAACACCGGGGAGCTGTTTTTT. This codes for CASSPLLTNTGELFF.

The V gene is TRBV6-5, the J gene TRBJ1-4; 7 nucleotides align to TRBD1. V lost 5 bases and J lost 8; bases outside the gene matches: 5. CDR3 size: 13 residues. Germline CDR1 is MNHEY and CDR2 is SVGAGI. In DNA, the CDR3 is TGTGCCAGCAGTCCCGACAGGGACGAAAAACTGTTTTTT. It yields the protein CASSPDRDEKLFF.

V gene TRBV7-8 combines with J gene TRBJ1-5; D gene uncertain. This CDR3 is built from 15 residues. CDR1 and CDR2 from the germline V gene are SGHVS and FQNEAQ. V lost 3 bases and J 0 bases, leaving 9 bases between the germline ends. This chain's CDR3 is CASSFGDYSNQPQHF. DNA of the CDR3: TGTGCCAGCAGCTTCGGGGATTATAGCAATCAGCCCCAGCATTTT.